This T cell receptor beta chain was sequenced for a study of cytomegalovirus exposure and HLA in healthy donors. Broader study findings: Sequencing probably produced one cluster of sequence variants that were highly shared.

This clone was observed once. The antigen is not known. PCR amplification relied on 60 Vbeta primers (plus 13 Jbeta primers). Study processing details: In a later analysis, some 10 million of 75 million to 85 million unique beta chains occurred in at least two donors. The protocol was immunoSEQ multiplex PCR, while the TCRdb copy is restricted to in-frame clones and leaves out a portion. The D gene and trimming were derived from the DNA, and the V and J assignments and clone size from that table. The sample shows under 150,000 clones, over 60% of them seen only once. This CDR3 spans 13 amino acids. V lost 0 bases to trimming and J lost 8 bases, with 9 bases between them. Germline assignment: CDR1 SGHNT and CDR2 YYREEE (reference sequence).

This clonotype was obtained from a woman aged 40 to 50 in good health and CMV-seronegative. The specimen was PBMCs. The V gene is TRBV5-4, the J gene TRBJ2-4; D might be TRBD2 (5 bases). Here the CDR3 reads CASSLALEDIQYF. CDR3 sequence (DNA): TGTGCCAGCAGCTTGGCGCTGGAGGACATTCAGTACTTC.